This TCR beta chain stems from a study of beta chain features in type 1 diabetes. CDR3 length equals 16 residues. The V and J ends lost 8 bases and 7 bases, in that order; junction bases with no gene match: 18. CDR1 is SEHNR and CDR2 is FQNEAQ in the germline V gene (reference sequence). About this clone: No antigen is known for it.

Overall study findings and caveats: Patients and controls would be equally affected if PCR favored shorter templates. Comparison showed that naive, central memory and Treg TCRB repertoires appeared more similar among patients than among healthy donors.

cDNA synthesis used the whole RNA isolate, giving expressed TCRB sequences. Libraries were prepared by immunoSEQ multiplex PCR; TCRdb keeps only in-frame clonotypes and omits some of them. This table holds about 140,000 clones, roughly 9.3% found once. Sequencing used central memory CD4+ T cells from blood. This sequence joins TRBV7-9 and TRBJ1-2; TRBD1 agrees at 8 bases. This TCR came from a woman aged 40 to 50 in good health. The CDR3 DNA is TGTGCCAGCGAATACTGGGTTGGGCAGGGGGCGACTGGCTACACCTTC. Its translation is CASEYWVGQGATGYTF.